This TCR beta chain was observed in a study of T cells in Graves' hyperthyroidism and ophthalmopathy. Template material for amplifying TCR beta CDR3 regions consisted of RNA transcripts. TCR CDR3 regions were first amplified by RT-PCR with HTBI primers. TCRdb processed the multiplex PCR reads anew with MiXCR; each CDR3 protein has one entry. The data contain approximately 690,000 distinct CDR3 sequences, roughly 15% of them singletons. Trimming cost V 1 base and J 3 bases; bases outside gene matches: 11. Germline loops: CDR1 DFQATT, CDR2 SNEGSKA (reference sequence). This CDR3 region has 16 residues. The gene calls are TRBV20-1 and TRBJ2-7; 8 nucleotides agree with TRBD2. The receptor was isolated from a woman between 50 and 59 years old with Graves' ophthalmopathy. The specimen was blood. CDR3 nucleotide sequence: TGCAGTGCTAGAGCTTCGAGCGGGAGTTTTCTCTACGAGCAGTACTTC. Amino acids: CSARASSGSFLYEQYF.